The clone carrying this TCR beta chain showed up just a few times. These data are taken from a study of blood T cell repertoires in COVID-19. Some clones are missing from TCRdb's copy, which holds only in-frame ones; the method was immunoSEQ multiplex PCR. This table has some 86,000 clones, under 90% appearing once. V was cut by 4 bases and J by 9 bases, with 19 bases left in between. Germline lookup yields CDR1 SGHNT and CDR2 YENEEA. The CDR3 is 15 amino acids. The sequence derives from a woman aged 70-85 years with acute or convalescent COVID-19. The source material was peripheral blood. The V gene is TRBV11-3, the J gene TRBJ2-1; tentative D call: TRBD1 (6 bases). CDR3 nucleotides: TGTGCCAGCAGCTATATGGGACAACAACAGGTTGAGCAGTTCTTC. Translation gives CASSYMGQQQVEQFF.